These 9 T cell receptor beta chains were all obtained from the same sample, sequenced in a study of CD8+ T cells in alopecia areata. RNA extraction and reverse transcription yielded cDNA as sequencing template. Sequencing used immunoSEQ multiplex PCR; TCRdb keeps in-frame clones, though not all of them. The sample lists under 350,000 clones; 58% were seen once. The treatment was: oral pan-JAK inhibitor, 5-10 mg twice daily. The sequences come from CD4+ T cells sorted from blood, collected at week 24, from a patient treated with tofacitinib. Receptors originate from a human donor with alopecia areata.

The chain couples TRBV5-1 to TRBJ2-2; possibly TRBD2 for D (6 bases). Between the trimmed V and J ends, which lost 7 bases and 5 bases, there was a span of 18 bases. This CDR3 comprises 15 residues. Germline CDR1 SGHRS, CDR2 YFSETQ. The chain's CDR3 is CASSQTGRHTGELFF. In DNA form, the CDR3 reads TGCGCCAGCTCCCAGACGGGGAGGCATACCGGGGAGCTGTTTTTT.

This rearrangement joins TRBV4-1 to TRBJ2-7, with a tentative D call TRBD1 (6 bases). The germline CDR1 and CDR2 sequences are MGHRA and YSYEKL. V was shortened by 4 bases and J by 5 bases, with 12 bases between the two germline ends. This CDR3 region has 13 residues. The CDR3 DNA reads TGCGCCAGCAGCCGTACAGGGATCAACGAGCAGTACTTC. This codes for CASSRTGINEQYF.

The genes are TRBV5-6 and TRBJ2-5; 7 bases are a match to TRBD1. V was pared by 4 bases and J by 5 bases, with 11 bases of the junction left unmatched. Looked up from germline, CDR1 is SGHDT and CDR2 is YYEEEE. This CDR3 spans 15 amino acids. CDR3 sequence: CASSDEGTASETQYF. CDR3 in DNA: TGTGCCAGCAGCGACGAAGGGACAGCCAGTGAGACCCAGTACTTC. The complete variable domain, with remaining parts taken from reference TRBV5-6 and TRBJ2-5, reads DAGVTQSPTHLIKTRGQQVTLRCSPKSGHDTVSWYQQALGQGPQFIFQYYEEEERQRGNFPDRFSGHQFPNYSSELNVNALLLGDSALYLCASSDEGTASETQYFGPGTRLLVL.

Here the CDR3 DNA reads TGCAGCGTTGAAGGGGAGCGAGGGACTGAAGCTTTCTTT. Translation: CSVEGERGTEAFF. This chain connects TRBV29-1 to TRBJ1-1; D gene unclear. In germline, CDR1 is SQVTM, CDR2 ANQGSEA. V gave up 1 base and J gave up 5 bases, with 11 bases separating them. The CDR3 sequence is 13 residues long.

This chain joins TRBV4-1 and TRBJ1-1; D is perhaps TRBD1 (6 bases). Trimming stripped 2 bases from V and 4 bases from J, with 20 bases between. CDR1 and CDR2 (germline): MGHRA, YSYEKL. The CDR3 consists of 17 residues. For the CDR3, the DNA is TGCGCCAGCAGCCAAAGAGAATGGAGGGAAGGGGGCACTGAAGCTTTCTTT. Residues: CASSQREWREGGTEAFF.

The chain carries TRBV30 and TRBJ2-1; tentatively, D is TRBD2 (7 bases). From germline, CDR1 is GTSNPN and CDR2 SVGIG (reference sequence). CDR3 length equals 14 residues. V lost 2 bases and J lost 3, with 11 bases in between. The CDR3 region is CAWSRGAYYNEQFF. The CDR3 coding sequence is TGTGCCTGGAGTCGGGGGGCCTACTACAATGAGCAGTTCTTC.

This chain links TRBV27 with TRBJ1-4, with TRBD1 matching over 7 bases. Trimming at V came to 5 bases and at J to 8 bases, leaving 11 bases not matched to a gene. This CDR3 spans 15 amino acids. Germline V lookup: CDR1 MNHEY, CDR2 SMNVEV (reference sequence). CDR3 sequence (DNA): TGTGCCAGCAGTCCCTGGGACAGATTCCCGGAAAAACTGTTTTTT. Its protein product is CASSPWDRFPEKLFF.

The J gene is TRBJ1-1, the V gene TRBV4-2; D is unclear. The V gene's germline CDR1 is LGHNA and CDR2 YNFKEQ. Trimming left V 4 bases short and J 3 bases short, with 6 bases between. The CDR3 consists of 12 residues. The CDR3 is CASSPDHTEAFF. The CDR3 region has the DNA TGTGCCAGCAGCCCGGACCACACTGAAGCTTTCTTT.

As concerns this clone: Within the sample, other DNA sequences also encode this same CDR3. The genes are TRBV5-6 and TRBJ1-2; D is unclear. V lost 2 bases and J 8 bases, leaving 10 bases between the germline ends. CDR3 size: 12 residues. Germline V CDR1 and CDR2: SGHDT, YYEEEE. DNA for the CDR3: TGTGCCAGCAGCTTACCGGGGTCCGGCTACACCTTC. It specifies CASSLPGSGYTF. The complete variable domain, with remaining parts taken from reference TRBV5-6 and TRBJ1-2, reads DAGVTQSPTHLIKTRGQQVTLRCSPKSGHDTVSWYQQALGQGPQFIFQYYEEEERQRGNFPDRFSGHQFPNYSSELNVNALLLGDSALYLCASSLPGSGYTFGSGTRLTVV.